This note documents a single T cell receptor beta chain sequence. The germline V gene has CDR1 SGHTA and CDR2 FQGNSA. The CDR3 runs to 14 residues. With 5 bases removed from V and 2 bases from J, the gap between germline ends came to 12 bases. The sample is drawn from a study of cytomegalovirus exposure and HLA in healthy donors. Primers: 60 Vbeta forward and 13 Jbeta reverse. Assay used: immunoSEQ multiplex PCR; TCRdb lists only in-frame clones, some missing. The sample has around 190,000 clones. Sequencing used PBMCs. The receptor was isolated from a woman younger than 45 in good health and CMV-seropositive. V gene TRBV7-2 combines with J gene TRBJ1-2; the D gene is possibly TRBD1 (6 bases). CDR3 amino acids: CASSESQGNYGYTF. The DNA for the CDR3 is TGTGCCAGCAGCGAATCACAGGGAAACTATGGCTACACCTTC.